The rows below give T cell receptor beta chains drawn from one sample of a study of T cell responses to AZD1222 COVID-19 vaccine. Sequencing used immunoSEQ multiplex PCR; TCRdb keeps in-frame clones, though not all of them. The sample records about 55,000 clones, 65% to 85% being singletons. The material sequenced was peripheral blood, taken on day 0 of AZD1222 vaccination. These receptors all come from an adult in good health. CDR3s include the opening cysteine and the closing phenylalanine or tryptophan. The order of the fields is J gene, clone size, D gene, V gene, CDR3 protein, CDR3 DNA. D genes are given only for firm matches. A clone size is listed for some rows: how often the clone was seen (once, few, many), or a class if it is expanded.

j_gene: TRBJ1-6; abundance: -; d_gene: -; v_gene: TRBV19; CDR3aa: CASSTQHTDSPLHF; CDR3nt: TGTGCCAGTAGTACTCAACACACGGATTCACCCCTCCACTTT
j_gene: TRBJ1-5; abundance: medium-sized; d_gene: TRBD1; v_gene: TRBV19; CDR3aa: CASSIGTGGAPNQPQHF; CDR3nt: TGTGCCAGTAGTATAGGAACAGGGGGCGCCCCTAATCAGCCCCAGCATTTT
j_gene: TRBJ2-2; abundance: -; d_gene: -; v_gene: TRBV2; CDR3aa: CASSEQGSNTGELFF; CDR3nt: TGTGCCAGCAGTGAACAGGGTTCGAACACCGGGGAGCTGTTTTTT
j_gene: TRBJ2-7; abundance: -; d_gene: TRBD2; v_gene: TRBV5-1; CDR3aa: CASSVVPGGTYEQYF; CDR3nt: TGCGCCAGCAGCGTGGTCCCGGGGGGGACATACGAGCAGTACTTC
j_gene: TRBJ1-5; abundance: -; d_gene: -; v_gene: TRBV10-2; CDR3aa: CASSDQDRASHF; CDR3nt: TGCGCCAGCAGTGATCAGGACCGAGCATCGCATTTT
j_gene: TRBJ1-1; abundance: -; d_gene: TRBD1; v_gene: TRBV6-5; CDR3aa: CASRVDRENTEAFF; CDR3nt: TGTGCCAGCAGAGTGGACAGGGAGAACACTGAAGCTTTCTTT
j_gene: TRBJ2-1; abundance: -; d_gene: TRBD2; v_gene: TRBV3-1/TRBV3-2; CDR3aa: CASSPGLAGGLYNEQFF; CDR3nt: TGTGCCAGCAGCCCTGGACTAGCGGGAGGTCTATACAATGAGCAGTTCTTC
j_gene: TRBJ2-7; abundance: few; d_gene: -; v_gene: TRBV28; CDR3aa: CASRPAGMSYEQYF; CDR3nt: TGTGCCAGCAGACCTGCCGGGATGTCCTACGAGCAGTACTTC
j_gene: TRBJ1-1; abundance: -; d_gene: -; v_gene: TRBV20-1; CDR3aa: CTNQLNTEAFF; CDR3nt: TGCACGAACCAATTGAACACTGAAGCTTTCTTT
j_gene: TRBJ1-2; abundance: once; d_gene: -; v_gene: TRBV6-5; CDR3aa: CASSPLGSYGYTF; CDR3nt: TGTGCCAGCAGTCCTCTCGGGTCCTATGGCTACACCTTC
j_gene: TRBJ1-2; abundance: -; d_gene: TRBD1; v_gene: TRBV2; CDR3aa: CASSEVRQGDGYTF; CDR3nt: TGTGCCAGCAGTGAAGTTAGACAGGGGGACGGCTACACCTTC
j_gene: TRBJ1-2; abundance: once; d_gene: -; v_gene: TRBV28; CDR3aa: CASSKILVEERNYGYTF; CDR3nt: TGTGCCAGCAGTAAAATACTCGTGGAGGAACGTAACTATGGCTACACCTTC
j_gene: TRBJ1-4; abundance: -; d_gene: TRBD1; v_gene: TRBV5-8; CDR3aa: CASSPTDRNVAEKLFF; CDR3nt: TGTGCCAGCAGCCCTACGGACAGGAACGTGGCTGAAAAACTGTTTTTT
j_gene: TRBJ2-7; abundance: -; d_gene: -; v_gene: TRBV5-5; CDR3aa: CASSFVYEQYF; CDR3nt: TGTGCCAGCAGCTTTGTCTACGAGCAGTACTTC
j_gene: TRBJ1-3; abundance: -; d_gene: -; v_gene: TRBV11-2; CDR3aa: CASSLSAVSGNTIYF; CDR3nt: TGTGCCAGCAGCTTATCGGCCGTCTCTGGAAACACCATATATTTT
j_gene: TRBJ1-5; abundance: -; d_gene: -; v_gene: TRBV11-2; CDR3aa: CASSQGGYQPQHF; CDR3nt: TGTGCCAGCAGCCAAGGAGGCTATCAGCCCCAGCATTTT
j_gene: TRBJ2-3; abundance: -; d_gene: -; v_gene: TRBV5-1; CDR3aa: CASTPERPDTQYF; CDR3nt: TGCGCCAGCACCCCGGAGCGCCCAGATACGCAGTATTTT
j_gene: TRBJ2-1; abundance: once; d_gene: -; v_gene: TRBV29-1; CDR3aa: CSINPGGNEQFF; CDR3nt: TGCAGCATCAATCCCGGGGGTAATGAGCAGTTCTTC
j_gene: TRBJ1-1; abundance: -; d_gene: -; v_gene: TRBV11-3; CDR3aa: CASSFTLRQTNTEAFF; CDR3nt: TGTGCCAGCAGCTTCACCCTTCGACAGACGAACACTGAAGCTTTCTTT
j_gene: TRBJ2-3; abundance: -; d_gene: TRBD2; v_gene: TRBV30; CDR3aa: CAWSGTSGRRFTQYF; CDR3nt: TGTGCCTGGAGTGGGACTAGCGGGAGGAGGTTTACGCAGTATTTT
j_gene: TRBJ1-1; abundance: -; d_gene: TRBD1; v_gene: TRBV5-1; CDR3aa: CASSLLQGGMTEAFF; CDR3nt: TGCGCCAGCAGCTTGTTACAGGGGGGTATGACTGAAGCTTTCTTT
j_gene: TRBJ2-7; abundance: -; d_gene: -; v_gene: TRBV7-2; CDR3aa: CASSLVPRGVASYEQYF; CDR3nt: TGTGCCAGCAGCTTAGTACCTCGCGGGGTAGCCTCCTACGAGCAGTACTTC
j_gene: TRBJ1-2; abundance: -; d_gene: TRBD1; v_gene: TRBV29-1; CDR3aa: CSVEDTGQGWGYTF; CDR3nt: TGCAGCGTTGAGGATACGGGACAGGGGTGGGGCTACACCTTC
j_gene: TRBJ2-1; abundance: -; d_gene: -; v_gene: TRBV7-9; CDR3aa: CASSFFVGVGNEQFF; CDR3nt: TGTGCCAGCAGCTTTTTCGTCGGAGTGGGGAATGAGCAGTTCTTC
j_gene: TRBJ2-7; abundance: -; d_gene: -; v_gene: TRBV7-2; CDR3aa: CASSLGAREYEQYF; CDR3nt: TGTGCCAGCAGCCTAGGAGCCAGAGAGTACGAGCAGTACTTC